This TCR beta chain was captured by sequencing in a study of response to subunit inactivated influenza vaccine. Germline CDR1 and CDR2: GTSNPN and SVGIG (reference sequence). Trimming pared 3 bases from V and 5 bases from J, leaving 8 bases between. This CDR3 spans 13 amino acids. Remarks on this clonotype: Its antigen remains unknown.

General study results and limits: Authors suggested that a seasonal influenza vaccination recruits few new T cells each time.

TCRdb used MiXCR to reprocess the RT-PCR reads, holding one entry per CDR3 protein. The sample holds 560,000 or so distinct CDR3 sequences, about 7.6% seen once. This TCR derives from a man aged 50 to 69 who received an inactivated influenza vaccine. V gene TRBV30 combines with J gene TRBJ1-6; possible D gene TRBD1, 5 bases. The sample in question was PBMCs from blood, obtained around 2 years after vaccination. Here the CDR3 DNA reads TGTGCCTGGAGGGACACTAATAATTCACCCCTCCACTTT. As protein: CAWRDTNNSPLHF.